These 27 T cell receptor beta chains came from one sample sequenced in a study of human T cells and chemical hapten exposure. TCRdb passed the RACE reads through MiXCR, listing each CDR3 protein once. Of some 400,000 distinct CDR3 sequences in the sample, approximately 5% were seen once. Time point here: patch test 1, 2 weeks after DPC sensitization. Stated treatment: therapeutic diphenylcyclopropenone sensitization with weekly scalp DPC. The starting material was whole blood, obtained in connection with sensitization to the hapten diphenylcyclopropenone (DPC). These receptors all stem from a woman in her 50s with alopecia areata. Some clones in this sample may be carry-over from other donors' samples.

This clonotype was picked up many times. This chain joins TRBV29-1 and TRBJ2-6; maybe TRBD1 (5 bases). Deletions cut 5 bases from V and 0 bases from J, with 11 bases between. This CDR3 is built from 15 residues. Germline V gene data show CDR1 as SQVTM and CDR2 as ANQGSEA. The CDR3 coding sequence is TGCAGCGTTCTTCAGGGAAGCTCTGGGGCCAACGTCCTGACTTTC. Its translation is CSVLQGSSGANVLTF.

This rearrangement joins TRBV13 to TRBJ2-1; TRBD1 aligns across 7 bases. The germline CDR1 and CDR2 sequences are PRHDT and FYEKMQ (reference sequence). This CDR3 is 14 amino acids long. V lost 4 bases to trimming and J lost 15 bases; unmatched junction nucleotides: 15. The CDR3 DNA sequence: TGTGCCAGCAGCTCTTCCGGGACAGTCGATCATGCGTTCTTC. Its protein product is CASSSSGTVDHAFF.

This clonotype was observed many times. The CDR3 spells CAISEPWLSGEQFF. The CDR3 region has the DNA TGTGCCATCAGTGAGCCTTGGTTGTCTGGTGAGCAGTTCTTC. The rearrangement joins TRBV10-3 to TRBJ2-1, with D hard to call. In germline, CDR1 is ENHRY, CDR2 SYGVKD. Trimming removed 2 bases at V and 9 bases at J, with 14 bases between. The CDR3 has 14 residues.

This clonotype was picked up a small number of times. The chain combines TRBV6-2 or TRBV6-3 with TRBJ2-1; D is uncertain. CDR3 length: 12 residues. Germline CDR1 MNHEY, CDR2 SVGEGT. The V end lost 8 bases, the J end lost 0 bases, and 5 bases lay between the germline ends. The CDR3 coding sequence is TGTGCCAGCGGCCCCTCCTACAATGAGCAGTTCTTC. Its translation is CASGPSYNEQFF.

This clonotype came up many times. The chain employs TRBV29-1 and TRBJ2-2, with D perhaps matching TRBD1 or TRBD2 (6 bases each). There are 16 residues in the CDR3. V was pared by 7 bases and J by 4 bases, with 22 bases between. Germline CDR1 reads SQVTM; CDR2 reads ANQGSEA. The chain's CDR3 is CSGRDTFMGATGELFF. CDR3 in DNA: TGCAGCGGGAGGGACACCTTTATGGGGGCCACCGGGGAGCTGTTTTTT.

At least ten counts were recorded for this clonotype. The V call is TRBV27, the J call TRBJ1-1; tentative D call: TRBD1 (6 bases). The CDR3 runs to 13 residues. Per the germline V gene, CDR1 is MNHEY and CDR2 is SMNVEV (reference sequence). Trimming left V 6 bases short and J 6 bases short, with 14 bases between. CDR3 sequence reads: CASREQGLSEAFF. For the CDR3, the DNA is TGTGCCAGCAGGGAACAGGGACTCTCTGAAGCTTTCTTT.

This clonotype was detected many times. The V and J genes are TRBV5-1 and TRBJ1-2; TRBD1 aligns across 8 bases. The CDR3 is 15 residues long. V lost 0 bases and J lost 7; bases outside the gene matches: 8. From germline, CDR1 is SGHRS and CDR2 YFSETQ. CDR3 protein: CASSLEQGARSGYTF. For the CDR3, the DNA is TGCGCCAGCAGCTTGGAGCAGGGGGCGCGAAGTGGCTACACCTTC.

This CDR3 is CASSQDMGLAGKEQYF. Here the CDR3 DNA reads TGCGCCAGCAGCCAAGATATGGGACTAGCGGGGAAAGAGCAGTACTTC. This rearrangement joins TRBV4-3 to TRBJ2-7; 13 bases line up with TRBD2. Germline CDR1 is LGHNA and CDR2 is YSLEER. This CDR3 contains 16 residues. Trimming at V came to 0 bases and at J to 7 bases, leaving 6 bases not matched to a gene.

This clonotype was detected ten times or more. The chain employs TRBV3-1 and TRBJ2-1; 10 bases are shared with TRBD2. The length of the CDR3 is 18 residues. From germline, CDR1 is LGHDT and CDR2 YNNKEL (reference sequence). With 4 bases clipped from V and 0 bases from J, the junction kept 9 bases outside the gene matches. The CDR3 region has the DNA TGTGCCAGCAGCCCGGGACTAGCGTTATCGAGCTCCTACAATGAGCAGTTCTTC. Its translation is CASSPGLALSSSYNEQFF.

Ten or more counts support this clonotype. The chain joins TRBV5-1 to TRBJ2-4; TRBD1 might be the D (5 bases). CDR3 length: 15 residues. The V end was cut by 0 bases, the J end by 6 bases, with 13 bases between. Germline V gene sequence: CDR1 SGHRS, CDR2 YFSETQ. The CDR3 spells CASSLAMGRGNIQYF. The CDR3 nucleotides read TGCGCCAGCAGCTTGGCCATGGGGCGAGGAAACATTCAGTACTTC.

In this sample, this clonotype turned up a few times. The rearrangement links TRBV7-9 to TRBJ2-3, with D perhaps TRBD2 (6 bases). V lost 2 bases, J lost 4 bases, and 13 bases lay in between. The CDR3 covers 15 residues. Germline CDR1 SEHNR, CDR2 FQNEAQ (reference sequence). CDR3 sequence: CASSLTAEGPDTQYF. The CDR3 DNA reads as TGTGCCAGCAGCTTAACCGCGGAGGGTCCAGATACGCAGTATTTT.

Many counts were recorded for this clonotype. The chain links TRBV5-6 to TRBJ2-1; possible D gene TRBD2, 5 bases. Germline CDR1 is SGHDT and CDR2 is YYEEEE. V lost 1 base and J lost 10, with 9 bases in between. CDR3 size: 12 residues. The CDR3 sequence is CASSLTSMEQFF. The CDR3 nucleotides read TGTGCCAGCAGCTTGACTAGTATGGAGCAGTTCTTC.

J is TRBJ1-4 and V is TRBV6-2 or TRBV6-3; D is unresolved. This CDR3 is 12 amino acids long. Between the trimmed V and J ends, which lost 0 bases and 5 bases, there was a span of 1 base. Germline V gives CDR1 MNHEY, CDR2 SVGEGT. CDR3 nucleotides: TGTGCCAGCAGTTACTCGAATGAAAAACTGTTTTTT. It is translated as CASSYSNEKLFF.

V and J are TRBV12-3 or TRBV12-4 and TRBJ1-2, with a possible D match to TRBD1 (6 bases). The CDR3 loop spans 15 amino acids. V was shortened by 3 bases and J by 3 bases, with 14 bases between the two germline ends. The CDR3 loop reads CASSFHPDSYYGYTF. In DNA form, the CDR3 reads TGTGCCAGCAGTTTTCACCCGGACAGCTACTATGGCTACACCTTC.

This clonotype was seen more than once but under ten times. This CDR3 reads CASSLVGGGTSDTQYF. The CDR3 nucleotides read TGCGCCAGCAGCTTGGTTGGCGGGGGAACTTCGGATACGCAGTATTTT. This rearrangement joins TRBV5-1 to TRBJ2-3; TRBD2 matches 7 bases. This CDR3 region has 16 residues. The trim removed 0 bases at V and 6 bases at J, leaving 10 bases unmatched. Per the germline V gene, CDR1 is SGHRS and CDR2 is YFSETQ.

This clonotype was detected many times. The chain combines TRBV29-1 with TRBJ2-3; 12 bases align to TRBD2. Germline V gene lookup returns CDR1 SQVTM and CDR2 ANQGSEA. J lost 2 bases, V lost 3 bases, and 6 bases had no gene match. The CDR3 runs 16 residues. The CDR3 DNA sequence: TGCAGCGTTGATTGGCTAGCGGGAGGGCCCACAGATACGCAGTATTTT. This translates into CSVDWLAGGPTDTQYF.

This clonotype was seen a few times. The chain couples TRBV6-5 to TRBJ2-3; D gene unclear. This CDR3 is built from 12 residues. Trimming pared 0 bases from V and 9 bases from J, leaving 7 bases between. Looked up from germline, CDR1 is MNHEY and CDR2 is SVGAGI. CDR3 sequence (DNA): TGTGCCAGCAGTTACTCGGGGAACACGCAGTATTTT. Its protein is CASSYSGNTQYF.

Many counts were recorded for this clonotype. The chain combines TRBV20-1 with TRBJ2-3, with a possible D match to TRBD2 (6 bases). Germline V gene sequence: CDR1 DFQATT, CDR2 SNEGSKA (reference sequence). The ends were cut back, 4 bases at V and 0 bases at J, with 14 bases in the middle. The CDR3 runs to 15 residues. The CDR3 reads CSANIAVLSTDTQYF. CDR3 nucleotides: TGCAGTGCTAATATAGCGGTCCTAAGCACAGATACGCAGTATTTT.

This clonotype was counted many times. The genes are TRBV6-6 and TRBJ1-5; 8 nucleotides align to TRBD1. Trimming cost V 6 bases and J 1 base; bases outside gene matches: 8. The CDR3 extends over 16 amino acids. Germline V gives CDR1 MNHNY, CDR2 SVGAGI (reference sequence). Written as DNA, the CDR3 is TGTGCCAGCAGCTTTGGACAGGGTATCAGCAATCAGCCCCAGCATTTT. This sequence encodes CASSFGQGISNQPQHF.

This clonotype was recorded at least ten times. The chain carries TRBV3-1 and TRBJ2-1; maybe TRBD2 (5 bases). Trimming stripped 0 bases from V and 6 bases from J, with 9 bases between. This CDR3 contains 14 residues. Per germline, CDR1 LGHDT and CDR2 YNNKEL (reference sequence). The CDR3 protein is CASSQDGLTNEQFF. CDR3 nucleotides: TGTGCCAGCAGCCAAGATGGACTTACCAATGAGCAGTTCTTC.

This clonotype occurred a few times. V usage is TRBV6-6 and J usage is TRBJ2-3, with 7 bases that match TRBD2. The CDR3 totals 16 residues. Looked up from germline, CDR1 is MNHNY and CDR2 is SVGAGI (reference sequence). The ends lost 2 bases at V and 0 bases at J; junction bases unmatched: 5. CDR3 residues: CASSYDPSGSTDTQYF. As DNA, the CDR3 is TGTGCCAGCAGTTACGATCCTAGCGGAAGCACAGATACGCAGTATTTT.

This clonotype was seen many times. V gene TRBV10-3 combines with J gene TRBJ2-1; D unclear. CDR1 and CDR2 from the germline V gene are ENHRY and SYGVKD. The CDR3 length is 11 residues. V was shortened by 2 bases and J by 7 bases, with 3 bases between the two germline ends. The CDR3 loop reads CAISEGNEQFF. The DNA for the CDR3 is TGTGCCATCAGTGAGGGTAATGAGCAGTTCTTC.

This clonotype was observed at least ten times. The chain uses TRBV12-5 and TRBJ1-1; possibly TRBD1 for D (5 bases). CDR3 size: 11 residues. V lost 5 bases and J 8 bases, leaving 9 bases between the germline ends. CDR1 is LGHNT, CDR2 FRNRAP, per germline. This chain's CDR3 is CASGGDSEAFF. In DNA form, the CDR3 reads TGTGCTAGTGGTGGCGACAGCGAAGCTTTCTTT.

This clonotype was recorded many times. V usage is TRBV28 and J usage is TRBJ2-4, with D perhaps TRBD1 (5 bases). The CDR3 extends over 13 amino acids. The ends were cut back, 7 bases at V and 8 bases at J, with 15 bases in the middle. Germline V gene lookup returns CDR1 MDHEN and CDR2 SYDVKM. The CDR3 sequence is CASTQIGEDIQYF. The DNA for the CDR3 is TGTGCCAGCACCCAAATAGGGGAAGACATTCAGTACTTC. The variable domain in full, completed from reference TRBV28 and TRBJ2-4, reads DVKVTQSSRYLVKRTGEKVFLECVQDMDHENMFWYRQDPGLGLRLIYFSYDVKMKEKGDIPEGYSVSREKKERFSLILESASTNQTSMYLCASTQIGEDIQYFGAGTRLSVL.

The chain links TRBV20-1 to TRBJ2-7, with D perhaps TRBD2 (6 bases). Germline V gives CDR1 DFQATT, CDR2 SNEGSKA (reference sequence). The CDR3 loop spans 13 amino acids. Trimming pared 5 bases from V and 4 bases from J, leaving 15 bases between. As DNA, the CDR3 is TGCAGTGCTTCCAGAACTAGCTTATACGAGCAGTACTTC. Encoded protein: CSASRTSLYEQYF.

This clonotype was recorded a few times. The J gene is TRBJ2-3, the V gene TRBV20-1; 10 positions match TRBD2. Per the germline V gene, CDR1 is DFQATT and CDR2 is SNEGSKA (reference sequence). V was pared by 5 bases and J by 1 base, with 12 bases of the junction left unmatched. This CDR3 region has 17 residues. CDR3 region: CSALLGLSGRGTDTQYF. Written as DNA, the CDR3 is TGCAGTGCTCTGCTCGGGTTAAGCGGGAGGGGCACAGATACGCAGTATTTT.

The chain recombines TRBV18 with TRBJ1-1, with 8 bases fitting TRBD1. This CDR3 region has 16 residues. J lost 4 bases, V lost 6 bases, and 13 bases had no gene match. CDR1 KGHSH and CDR2 LQKENI come from the germline V gene. The CDR3 DNA follows: TGTGCCAGCTCCCCGAGGGAGGGGCAGGGGGCCACTGAAGCTTTCTTT. Its protein is CASSPREGQGATEAFF.